This TCR beta chain is drawn from a study of T-cell memory formation after mild COVID-19. The study, taken as a whole, reports: That cross-reactive memory joined was suggested by some responding clones appearing in pre-infection memory.

UMIs and sample barcodes were carried by the TCR alpha and TCR beta cDNA libraries that 5'RACE produced using constant-segment primers. TCRdb re-called the 5' RACE reads through MiXCR, storing one row per CDR3 protein. In the table there are fewer than 550,000 distinct CDR3 sequences, about 20% of which are singletons. The CDR3 covers 15 residues. With 3 bases removed from V and 1 base from J, the gap between germline ends came to 12 bases. The germline CDR1 and CDR2 sequences are SGHVS and FNYEAQ. This clonotype was counted only a few times. The antigen is unknown. The chain links TRBV7-6 to TRBJ2-5, with TRBD2 as a possible D gene (5 bases). This TCR was recovered from an adult woman who had mild COVID-19 (a few samples of this study predate the infection). Cell type and time point are not known. The sample consisted of PBMCs or a T cell subset sorted from them (not recorded which). As DNA, the CDR3 is TGTGCCAGCAGCTTTCAAGGAGGCTTCCAAGAGACCCAGTACTTC. It specifies CASSFQGGFQETQYF.